Described below is a single TCR beta chain sequence and its context. The antigen remains unidentified. This sample is drawn from a study of vaccination effects on CD4 cells after COVID-19. TCRdb's table, derived via immunoSEQ multiplex PCR, lists solely in-frame clones and lacks some. The sample has 30,000 to 45,000 clones; under 75% are singletons. Peptide-pool stimulation followed by sequencing identified expanded antigen-specific CD4+ clonotypes in the ViraFEST assay. The culture ran for roughly 10 days before CD4+ T cells were isolated. Vaccine recipients, nucleocapsid antibody negative, had no prior SARS-CoV-2 infection. This TCR derives from a human donor who received a COVID-19 vaccine. Material: CD4+ T cells from PBMCs cultured with SARS-CoV-2 spike peptides, obtained before COVID-19 vaccination.

Here the CDR3 DNA reads TGTGCCAGCAGCTTAGTAGGCGGGAACACTGAAGCTTTCTTT. Protein: CASSLVGGNTEAFF. The gene calls are TRBV7-2 and TRBJ1-1; D uncertain. This CDR3 comprises 14 residues. V shed 1 base and J shed 1 base, with 7 bases lying between them. The V gene's germline CDR1 is SGHTA and CDR2 FQGNSA. The complete variable domain, with remaining parts taken from reference TRBV7-2 and TRBJ1-1, reads GAGVSQSPSNKVTEKGKDVELRCDPISGHTALYWYRQSLGQGLEFLIYFQGNSAPDKSGLPSDRFSAERTGGSVSTLTIQRTQQEDSAVYLCASSLVGGNTEAFFGQGTRLTVV.